This T cell receptor (beta chain) was sequenced during a study of patients with pleural tuberculosis (dated 2014 in TCRdb). This clonotype was detected many times. Its antigen is currently not known. No qualities accompany the bases; no much larger clone lies one base away. The germline V gene (reference sequence) provides CDR1 SGHNT and CDR2 YYREEE. Trimming costs V 0 bases and J 6 bases, and their ends lie 10 bases apart. The CDR3 contains 13 residues, cysteine and valine counted. The DNA shown is the 39-base CDR3, in frame from base 1. The instrument given in TCRdb is Illumina Genome Analyzer IIx. TCRdb trimmed the raw reads at Q25, called clones with MiXCR and kept productive beta chains. Entries are consolidated by CDR3 protein sequence, retaining the most common genes and DNA. The table for this sample lists under 55,000 distinct CDR3 sequences; less than 8% of them were counted only once. 16% of the sample lies in the top ten.

The receptor was isolated from a human donor with pleural tuberculosis. The sequence links TRBV5-4 to TRBJ2-7, with the D gene uncertain. The DNA is as follows: TGTGCCAGCAGCTTGGAGGGCACAACCGAGCAGTACGTC. Its coded protein is CASSLEGTTEQYV.